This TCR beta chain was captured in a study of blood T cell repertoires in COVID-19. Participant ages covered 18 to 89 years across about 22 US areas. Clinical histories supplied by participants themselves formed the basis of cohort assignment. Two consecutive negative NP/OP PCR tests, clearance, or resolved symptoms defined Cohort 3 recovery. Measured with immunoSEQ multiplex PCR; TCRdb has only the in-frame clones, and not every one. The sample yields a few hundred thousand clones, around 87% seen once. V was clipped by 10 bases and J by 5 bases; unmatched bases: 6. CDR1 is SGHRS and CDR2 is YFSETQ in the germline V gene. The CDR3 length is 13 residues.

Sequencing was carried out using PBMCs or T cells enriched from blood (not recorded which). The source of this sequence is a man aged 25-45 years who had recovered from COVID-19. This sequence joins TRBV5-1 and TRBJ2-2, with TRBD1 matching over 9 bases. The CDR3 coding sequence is TGCGCCTCCCGGACAGGGGAGACCGGGGAGCTGTTTTTT. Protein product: CASRTGETGELFF. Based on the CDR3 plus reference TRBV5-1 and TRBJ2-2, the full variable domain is KAGVTQTPRYLIKTRGQQVTLSCSPISGHRSVSWYQQTPGQGLQFLFEYFSETQRNKGNFPGRFSGRQFSNSRSEMNVSTLELGDSALYLCASRTGETGELFFGEGSRLTVL.